This is a list of T cell receptor beta chains from one sample in a study of CD8 T cells in ankylosing spondylitis. Each CDR3 protein is one row after TCRdb ran MiXCR on the 5' RACE reads. The repertoire holds 240,000 or so distinct CDR3 sequences, approximately 9% seen once, with approximately 6.2% in the top ten. Material for sequencing was blood, either unsorted or a sorted T cell fraction (not recorded which). All receptors derive from a male donor with ankylosing spondylitis or in good health (not recorded which). Both conserved end residues are part of each CDR3. D genes are given only for firm matches. Clone size is shown for a subset of rows, as once, few, many or a class of expanded clone.

d_gene	abundance	v_gene	j_gene	CDR3aa	CDR3nt
TRBD1	-	TRBV12-3/TRBV12-4	TRBJ2-5	CASSYLQGVGETQYF	TGTGCCAGCAGTTACCTACAGGGGGTGGGGGAGACCCAGTACTTC
TRBD1	many	TRBV20-1	TRBJ2-2	CSALGQANTGELFF	TGCAGTGCCCTCGGACAGGCAAACACCGGGGAGCTGTTTTTT
-	many	TRBV6-1	TRBJ1-5	CASSDSIYQPQHF	TGTGCCAGCAGTGACAGCATCTATCAGCCCCAGCATTTT
TRBD1	many	TRBV29-1	TRBJ1-2	CSVGRTGAPLPGGYTF	TGCAGCGTTGGGCGGACAGGGGCTCCTCTACCGGGTGGCTACACCTTC
-	many	TRBV3-1	TRBJ1-3	CASRRDSGNTIYF	TGTGCCAGCAGGCGAGACTCTGGAAACACCATATATTTT
-	many	TRBV5-1	TRBJ2-7	CASGQGGGYEQYF	TGCGCCAGCGGGCAAGGTGGGGGTTACGAGCAGTACTTC
TRBD1	-	TRBV7-8	TRBJ2-1	CASSSDERGPPNEQFF	TGTGCCAGCAGCTCAGATGAAAGGGGGCCCCCTAATGAGCAGTTCTTC
-	-	TRBV2	TRBJ1-1	CASSDRSPGVEAFF	TGTGCCAGCAGTGACAGGTCACCCGGGGTTGAAGCTTTCTTT
TRBD1	many	TRBV4-3	TRBJ1-3	CASSQDGGQPGNTIYF	TGCGCCAGCAGCCAAGATGGGGGACAGCCGGGAAACACCATATATTTT
TRBD2	many	TRBV9	TRBJ2-3	CASSVETSGGTDTQYF	TGTGCCAGCAGCGTAGAGACTAGCGGGGGCACAGATACGCAGTATTTT
TRBD2	few	TRBV4-2	TRBJ2-1	CASSQGGGTKNEQFF	TGTGCCAGCAGCCAGGGGGGGGGGACTAAGAATGAGCAGTTCTTC
TRBD1	many	TRBV6-5	TRBJ1-1	CASSYDRANTEAFF	TGTGCCAGCAGTTATGACAGGGCGAACACTGAAGCTTTCTTT
-	many	TRBV4-1	TRBJ2-2	CASSQTQFTGELFF	TGCGCCAGCAGCCAGACACAATTCACCGGGGAGCTGTTTTTT
TRBD2	few	TRBV3-1	TRBJ2-2	CARLAGGPGTGELFF	TGTGCCCGGCTAGCGGGAGGGCCTGGGACCGGGGAGCTGTTTTTT
-	-	TRBV14	TRBJ2-1	CASSQSFSSYNEQFF	TGTGCCAGCAGCCAAAGCTTTAGCTCCTACAATGAGCAGTTCTTC
-	many	TRBV7-2	TRBJ1-1	CASSLVRETEAFF	TGTGCCAGCAGCTTAGTACGGGAGACTGAAGCTTTCTTT
-	once	TRBV20-1	TRBJ1-2	CSARGMASRGDTF	TGCAGTGCTAGGGGAATGGCCTCGAGGGGCGACACCTTC
TRBD2	few	TRBV19	TRBJ2-1	CASSPGTSGRGFYNEQFF	TGTGCCAGTAGCCCTGGGACTAGCGGGAGGGGATTCTACAATGAGCAGTTCTTC
-	few	TRBV9	TRBJ1-1	CASSGGSMGNTEAFF	TGTGCCAGCAGCGGGGGCAGCATGGGAAACACTGAAGCTTTCTTT
TRBD1	many	TRBV7-6	TRBJ1-2	CASSLEGQGSHGYTF	TGTGCCAGCAGCTTAGAGGGACAGGGGTCTCATGGCTACACCTTC
-	many	TRBV7-8	TRBJ2-1	CASSPPVGSYNEQFF	TGTGCCAGCAGCCCTCCGGTAGGCTCCTACAATGAGCAGTTCTTC
TRBD1	few	TRBV6-5	TRBJ2-5	CAIQTGGGTQYF	TGTGCCATCCAGACAGGGGGCGGGACCCAGTACTTC
-	few	TRBV6-4	TRBJ1-2	CASSQNPGTGRYTF	TGTGCCAGCAGTCAGAACCCCGGGACTGGACGCTACACCTTC
-	-	TRBV6-1	TRBJ2-7	CASSRGPPNGGYEQYF	TGTGCCAGCAGCAGGGGACCGCCGAACGGGGGCTACGAGCAGTACTTC
-	many	TRBV4-3	TRBJ1-4	CASSPRDSTQREKLFF	TGCGCCAGCAGCCCCCGTGACAGCACCCAACGCGAAAAACTGTTTTTT
TRBD1	many	TRBV29-1	TRBJ2-7	CSAGQGLYEQYF	TGCAGCGCCGGACAGGGCCTCTACGAGCAGTACTTC
-	many	TRBV12-3/TRBV12-4	TRBJ2-7	CASSLDAGYEQYF	TGTGCCAGCAGTTTAGATGCAGGCTACGAGCAGTACTTC
-	many	TRBV6-1	TRBJ1-6	CASRDGWNNSPLHF	TGTGCCAGCAGAGACGGGTGGAATAATTCACCCCTCCACTTT
TRBD1	many	TRBV25-1	TRBJ2-7	CASSEDRGSYEQYF	TGTGCCAGCAGTGAGGACAGGGGGTCCTACGAGCAGTACTTC
TRBD1	-	TRBV11-1	TRBJ1-1	CASSWTGGTLNTEAFF	TGTGCCAGCAGCTGGACAGGGGGCACCTTGAACACTGAAGCTTTCTTT
TRBD1	many	TRBV20-1	TRBJ1-2	CSARQPGTGGGGYTF	TGCAGTGCTAGACAGCCCGGGACAGGGGGAGGCGGCTACACCTTC
TRBD1	-	TRBV7-2	TRBJ1-2	CASSRQGTFYGYTF	TGTGCCAGCAGCCGACAGGGAACCTTCTATGGCTACACCTTC
TRBD1	many	TRBV6-2/TRBV6-3	TRBJ2-5	CASSAWTGPETQYF	TGTGCCAGCAGCGCCTGGACAGGGCCAGAGACCCAGTACTTC
TRBD1	few	TRBV7-9	TRBJ1-1	CASSLQGQGGTEAFF	TGTGCCAGCAGCCTTCAGGGACAGGGGGGCACTGAAGCTTTCTTT
-	few	TRBV5-6	TRBJ2-1	CASSLRHDHEQFF	TGTGCCAGCAGCTTGAGGCACGACCATGAGCAGTTCTTC